This paragraph reports one TCR beta chain. Antigen: not known. The CDR3 sequence is 15 residues long. Between the trimmed V and J ends, which lost 2 bases and 1 base, there was a span of 12 bases. Germline V lookup: CDR1 MNHEY, CDR2 SVGAGI. This entry belongs to a study of a mutant IDH1 vaccine in newly diagnosed glioma. Study-wide background: Standard pretreatment was either radiotherapy, temozolomide, or, for most, radiochemotherapy with temozolomide.

The protocol was immunoSEQ multiplex PCR, while the TCRdb copy is restricted to in-frame clones and leaves out a portion. The sample consists of 60,000 or so clones, about 81% of them appearing once. Specified time point: week 5, during vaccination. Topical imiquimod accompanied each vaccine dose, which consisted of 300 ug of mutant IDH1 20-mer peptide. The sample was PBMCs, taken from a glioma patient whose treatment included an IDH1 peptide vaccine. This TCR came from a woman aged 45-60 years with glioma. J is TRBJ2-7 and V is TRBV6-5, with D possibly matching TRBD1 (7 bases). CDR3 sequence reads: CASSYAGQSSYEQYF. The CDR3 DNA is TGTGCCAGCAGTTACGCGGGACAGAGTTCCTACGAGCAGTACTTC.